The source of this T cell receptor (beta chain) is a study of blood T cell repertoires in COVID-19. Study-wide context: T cells, B-cell-depleted T cells, or PBMCs provided the cDNA or gDNA that served as material.

The CDR3 has 13 residues. Germline V gives CDR1 WSHSY, CDR2 SAAADI. The ends were cut back, 3 bases at V and 9 bases at J, with 14 bases in the middle. Seattle patients were enrolled while actively infected and followed longitudinally. Original analysis: Quantification of nucleated cells was approximated via reference gene primer amplification. Method: immunoSEQ multiplex PCR; TCRdb's copy keeps in-frame clones and lacks some. That table supplies the V and J calls and clone size; D and trimming were determined from the DNA. This sample has 200,000 to 300,000 clones, with about four fifths found just once.

The chain joins TRBV10-2 to TRBJ1-2; no reliable D call. This TCR derives from a woman aged 80 or over with COVID-19, enrolled during active disease. Sequencing input: peripheral blood. The CDR3 reads CASSDTVLWSYTF. The CDR3 region has the DNA TGCGCCAGCAGTGACACAGTTCTATGGAGCTACACCTTC.